This T cell receptor beta chain was captured in a study of blood T cell repertoires in COVID-19. V shed 3 bases, J shed 1 base, and the junction held 2 bases outside the gene matches. Germline lookup yields CDR1 MNHEY and CDR2 SMNVEV (reference sequence). There are 14 residues in the CDR3. Assay used: immunoSEQ multiplex PCR; TCRdb lists only in-frame clones, some missing. The table shows approximately 63,000 clones, with 91% occurring only once. The source is a human donor in a cohort sampled during active COVID-19. The chain employs TRBV27 and TRBJ2-7, with 8 bases identical to TRBD1. What was sequenced was peripheral blood. This chain's CDR3 is CASSFGTGSYEQYF. CDR3 nucleotides: TGTGCCAGCAGTTTCGGGACAGGATCCTACGAGCAGTACTTC.